A single sample gave rise to the 13 T cell receptor beta chains below, sequenced in a study of cytomegalovirus exposure and HLA in healthy donors. Primers included in the PCR were 60 Vbeta and 13 Jbeta primers. Clones were read by immunoSEQ multiplex PCR, and TCRdb kept only the in-frame ones, dropping some. The table records roughly 250,000 clones, about 83% of them present only once. The sample comprised PBMCs. The source of these receptors is a woman aged 35 to 49 in good health and CMV-seropositive.

V usage is TRBV28 and J usage is TRBJ1-1, with 7 nucleotides matching TRBD1. The CDR3 is 13 amino acids. Germline assignment: CDR1 MDHEN and CDR2 SYDVKM. Trimming removed 6 bases from V and 7 bases from J; junction bases left unmatched: 8. CDR3: CASRTGSSGEAFF. The CDR3 DNA follows: TGTGCCAGCAGGACAGGGTCTTCTGGTGAAGCTTTCTTT.

A note on this clone: At one boundary the junction diverges from the germline segment, which might be a read error. The CDR3 region has the DNA TGTGCCAGCAGCCACGGGACAGCGTTACCACCGGAGAACTTC. Translated: CASSHGTALPPENF. The chain is built from TRBV5-6 and TRBJ2-7; 7 bases match TRBD1. Germline V gene lookup returns CDR1 SGHDT and CDR2 YYEEEE. The CDR3 sequence is 14 residues long.

About this clone: Other DNA sequences in this sample translate to the same CDR3. The chain has TRBV7-3 and TRBJ2-2; D perhaps matches TRBD2 (6 bases). V dropped 2 bases and J dropped 5 bases, with 6 bases sitting between them. CDR1 SGHTA and CDR2 FQGTGA come from the germline V gene. The CDR3 is made up of 13 amino acids. CDR3 in amino acids: CASSLRGTGELFF. CDR3 sequence (DNA): TGTGCCAGCAGCTTACGGGGGACCGGGGAGCTGTTTTTT.

The chain uses TRBV29-1 and TRBJ2-5; D may be TRBD1 (6 bases). V gave up 4 bases and J gave up 4 bases, with 13 bases separating them. This CDR3 comprises 13 residues. Germline V CDR1 and CDR2: SQVTM, ANQGSEA. The CDR3 bases are TGCAGCGTTGGACAGCGAGGGGGAGAGACCCAGTACTTC. Amino acids: CSVGQRGGETQYF.

This chain uses TRBV7-9 with TRBJ2-3; D remains ambiguous. Germline assignment: CDR1 SEHNR and CDR2 FQNEAQ (reference sequence). The CDR3 is made up of 10 amino acids. The CDR3 protein is CSNQKDTQYF. CDR3 in DNA: TGTTCCAACCAGAAAGATACGCAGTATTTT.

The rearrangement joins TRBV14 to TRBJ1-1; 7 bases agree with TRBD1. Per the germline V gene, CDR1 is SGHDN and CDR2 is FVKESK. Trimming removed 1 base from V and 2 bases from J; junction bases left unmatched: 10. The CDR3 covers 17 residues. CDR3 loop: CASSQVRRGDLNTEAFF. The DNA of the CDR3 is TGTGCCAGCAGCCAAGTCCGCAGGGGGGATTTAAACACTGAAGCTTTCTTT.

V usage is TRBV7-8 and J usage is TRBJ2-1; maybe TRBD1 (5 bases). CDR1 SGHVS and CDR2 FQNEAQ come from the germline V gene. Trimming cost V 5 bases and J 5 bases, with 16 bases left between them. The CDR3 runs to 15 residues. The CDR3 reads CASSPNLGRDNEQFF. CDR3 in DNA: TGTGCCAGCAGCCCGAACCTGGGGCGAGACAATGAGCAGTTCTTC.

As regards this clone: The sample holds other DNA sequences that translate to the same CDR3. The rearrangement joins TRBV18 to TRBJ2-7, with 11 bases aligning to TRBD1. J gave up 3 bases and V 3 bases, and 1 base lay outside the gene matches. The CDR3 totals 14 residues. Germline assignment: CDR1 KGHSH and CDR2 LQKENI. The CDR3 here is CASSPGTGGYEQYF. Written as DNA, the CDR3 is TGTGCCAGCTCACCCGGGACAGGGGGCTACGAGCAGTACTTC.

The V and J genes are TRBV19 and TRBJ1-5, with 11 bases identical to TRBD1. The V segment lost 4 bases and the J segment 5 bases; nucleotides outside the gene matches: 7. The germline CDR1 and CDR2 sequences are LNHDA and SQIVND (reference sequence). The CDR3 extends over 16 amino acids. In DNA, the CDR3 is TGTGCCAGTAGTACCGCCGGGACAGGGGGAGATCAGCCCCAGCATTTT. This sequence encodes CASSTAGTGGDQPQHF.

This sequence joins TRBV7-9 and TRBJ2-1; 8 nucleotides match TRBD2. Germline CDR1 is SEHNR and CDR2 is FQNEAQ (reference sequence). This CDR3 has 18 residues. With V trimmed by 2 bases and J by 9 bases, 18 bases remained unmatched. In nucleotides, the CDR3 is TGTGCCAGCAGCTTATTAAAGGGACTAGTCACGACCATTGGTGAGCAGTTCTTC. As protein: CASSLLKGLVTTIGEQFF.

This clone was counted only a few times. The V gene is TRBV27, the J gene TRBJ1-1, with 8 bases fitting TRBD1. Germline CDR1 and CDR2: MNHEY and SMNVEV (reference sequence). V lost 4 bases to trimming and J lost 5 bases; unmatched junction nucleotides: 6. This CDR3 spans 14 amino acids. CDR3 protein: CASSSPGGSTEAFF. CDR3 bases: TGTGCCAGCAGTTCACCAGGGGGCTCAACTGAAGCTTTCTTT.

This clone was counted a single time. The chain couples TRBV28 to TRBJ2-7; 12 nucleotides match TRBD2. Looked up from germline, CDR1 is MDHEN and CDR2 is SYDVKM. The V segment lost 2 bases and the J segment 4 bases; nucleotides outside the gene matches: 6. CDR3 length: 16 amino acids. In nucleotides, the CDR3 is TGTGCCAGCAGTTTAGGAGGACTAGCGGGGCTGTACGAGCAGTACTTC. Amino acid sequence: CASSLGGLAGLYEQYF.

The sample holds a few counts of this clone. The genes are TRBV19 and TRBJ1-1, with a tentative D call TRBD1 (5 bases). The CDR3 is 13 amino acids. The germline CDR1 and CDR2 sequences are LNHDA and SQIVND (reference sequence). Trimming removed 5 bases at V and 7 bases at J, with 14 bases between. CDR3 loop: CASSFGGGDEAFF. Here the CDR3 DNA reads TGTGCCAGTAGTTTCGGGGGAGGCGATGAAGCTTTCTTT.